The next 5 T cell receptor beta chains were all read from a single sample in a study of cytomegalovirus exposure and HLA in healthy donors. The PCR ran on 60 Vbeta and 13 Jbeta primers. TCRdb's table, derived via immunoSEQ multiplex PCR, lists solely in-frame clones and lacks some. The table records 150,000 to 200,000 clones, roughly 80% of them present only once. Sequencing was done on a sample of PBMCs. The receptors derive from a boy younger than 18 in good health and CMV-seronegative.

This chain connects TRBV10-1 to TRBJ2-1, with a tentative D call TRBD1 (7 bases). The V end lost 6 bases, the J end lost 8 bases, and 14 bases lay between the germline ends. There are 13 residues in the CDR3. The germline CDR1 and CDR2 sequences are WNHNN and SYGVQD (reference sequence). The CDR3 bases are TGCGCCAGCAGCCCCAGGGGGGAGGATGAGCAGTTCTTC. Translation: CASSPRGEDEQFF.

This clone was seen more than once but under ten times. This rearrangement joins TRBV6-5 to TRBJ2-7, with TRBD1 matching over 8 bases. The CDR3 is 12 amino acids. Germline V gene data show CDR1 as MNHEY and CDR2 as SVGAGI. The junction had 3 bases not matched to a gene; V was cut back by 8 bases and J by 3 bases. CDR3 residues: CASGQGNYEQYF. Written as DNA, the CDR3 is TGTGCCAGCGGACAGGGAAACTACGAGCAGTACTTC.

The V call is TRBV7-8, the J call TRBJ1-3, with a tentative D call TRBD1 (6 bases). Germline lookup yields CDR1 SGHVS and CDR2 FQNEAQ. This CDR3 region has 17 residues. Trimming removed 4 bases from V and 0 bases from J, with 16 bases in between. CDR3 sequence: CASSSIGQGHSGNTIYF. The CDR3 coding sequence is TGTGCCAGCAGCTCCATAGGCCAGGGACACTCTGGAAACACCATATATTTT.

The chain has TRBV9 and TRBJ2-5, with 8 nucleotides matching TRBD2. The CDR3 is 15 amino acids. From germline, CDR1 is SGDLS and CDR2 YYNGEE. Losses at the gene ends were 2 bases for V and 2 bases for J; bases not matched to a gene: 5. The chain's CDR3 is CASSVRIAGQETQYF. The DNA for the CDR3 is TGTGCCAGCAGCGTTAGGATAGCGGGACAAGAGACCCAGTACTTC.

The rearrangement uses TRBV7-9 and TRBJ2-7, with TRBD1 matching over 7 bases. CDR3 length equals 16 residues. Per germline, CDR1 SEHNR and CDR2 FQNEAQ (reference sequence). The trim removed 3 bases at V and 4 bases at J, leaving 12 bases unmatched. The CDR3 DNA follows: TGTGCCAGCAGCTTCGGGTCGTGGACAGGATCATACGAGCAGTACTTC. Amino acids: CASSFGSWTGSYEQYF.